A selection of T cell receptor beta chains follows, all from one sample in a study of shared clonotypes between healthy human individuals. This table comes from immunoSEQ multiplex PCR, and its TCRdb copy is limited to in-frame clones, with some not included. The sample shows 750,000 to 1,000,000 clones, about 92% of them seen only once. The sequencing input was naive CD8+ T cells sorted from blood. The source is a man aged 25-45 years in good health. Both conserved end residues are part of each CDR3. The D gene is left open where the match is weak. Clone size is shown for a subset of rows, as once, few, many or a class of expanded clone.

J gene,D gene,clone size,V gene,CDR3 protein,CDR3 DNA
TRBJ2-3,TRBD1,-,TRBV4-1,CASSLTGTGATDTQYF,TGCGCCAGCAGTCTAACCGGGACAGGGGCCACAGATACGCAGTATTTT
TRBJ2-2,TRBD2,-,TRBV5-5,CASSLAGPDTGELFF,TGTGCCAGCAGTCTAGCGGGACCTGACACCGGGGAGCTGTTTTTT
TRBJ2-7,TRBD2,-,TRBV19,CATTSGTIEQYF,TGTGCTACGACTAGCGGGACGATCGAGCAGTACTTC
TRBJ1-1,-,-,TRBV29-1,CSATPGSGSTEAFF,TGCAGCGCCACCCCAGGGTCGGGGTCCACTGAAGCTTTCTTT
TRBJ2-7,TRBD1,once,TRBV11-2,CASSLDVRGSDRENQYF,TGTGCCAGCAGCTTAGATGTTAGGGGGTCGGACAGGGAGAACCAGTACTTC
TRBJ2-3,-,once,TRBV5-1,CASSLNQAGSTDTQYF,TGCGCCAGCAGCTTAAATCAGGCAGGAAGCACAGATACGCAGTATTTT
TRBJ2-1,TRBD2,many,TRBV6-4,CASSDDISGAYNEQFF,TGTGCCAGCAGTGACGATATTAGCGGGGCCTACAATGAGCAGTTCTTC
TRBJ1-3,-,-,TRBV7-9,CASSLAGVENTIYF,TGTGCCAGCAGCTTAGCTGGGGTTGAAAACACCATATATTTT
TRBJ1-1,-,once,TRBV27,CASSLGQTQNAFF,TGTGCCAGCAGTTTGGGGCAGACCCAGAATGCTTTCTTT
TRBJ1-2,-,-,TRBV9,CASSAPGGGQDYTF,TGTGCCAGCAGCGCCCCCGGGGGGGGGCAGGACTACACCTTC
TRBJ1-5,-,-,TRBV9,CASSVAGGINQPQHF,TGTGCCAGCAGCGTAGCTGGAGGAATCAATCAGCCCCAGCATTTT
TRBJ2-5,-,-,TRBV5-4,CASSLGGDETQYF,TGTGCCAGCAGCTTGGGGGGGGACGAGACCCAGTACTTC
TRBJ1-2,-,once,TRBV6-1,CASSEARRDYGYTF,TGTGCCAGCAGTGAAGCAAGGCGGGACTATGGCTACACCTTC
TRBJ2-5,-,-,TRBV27,CASSLYRAEQETQYF,TGTGCCAGCAGTTTATATAGGGCAGAACAAGAGACCCAGTACTTC
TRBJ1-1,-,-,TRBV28,CASSQHRTRKLNTEAFF,TGTGCCAGCAGTCAGCATAGGACACGTAAACTGAACACTGAAGCTTTCTTT
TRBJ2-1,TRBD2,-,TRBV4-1,CASSQNSGQYEQFF,TGCGCCAGCAGCCAAAATAGCGGGCAATATGAGCAGTTCTTC